The 13 T cell receptor beta chains in this list originate from one sample, sequenced in a study of blood T cell repertoires in COVID-19. The assay was immunoSEQ multiplex PCR, and TCRdb's table has in-frame clones only and misses some. The sample has 50,000 to 65,000 clones, 65% to 85% seen once; the top ten hold about 6.7%. Sequenced material: peripheral blood. These receptors were taken from a human donor in a cohort sampled during active COVID-19.

The V gene is TRBV7-8, the J gene TRBJ2-3; D possibly corresponds to TRBD1 (6 bases). The germline V gene encodes CDR1 SGHVS and CDR2 FQNEAQ. The CDR3 runs 16 residues. V shed 2 bases and J shed 6 bases, with 18 bases lying between them. CDR3 residues: CASSLYPQTTGDTQYF. CDR3 DNA: TGTGCCAGCAGCTTATACCCTCAAACGACAGGCGATACGCAGTATTTT.

The chain uses TRBV6-5 and TRBJ1-4; 8 nucleotides line up with TRBD1. J was trimmed by 7 bases and V by 2 bases; bases with no gene match: 3. The CDR3 loop spans 14 amino acids. The germline V gene has CDR1 MNHEY and CDR2 SVGAGI. CDR3 sequence reads: CASSYAGGREKLFF. DNA for the CDR3: TGTGCCAGCAGTTACGCAGGGGGCCGTGAAAAACTGTTTTTT.

The chain links TRBV6-4 to TRBJ1-1; unclear D gene. V was shortened by 0 bases and J by 0 bases, with 17 bases between the two germline ends. CDR3 length equals 18 residues. Germline V gives CDR1 MRHNA, CDR2 SNTAGT. Here the CDR3 DNA reads TGTGCCAGCAGTGACTCGAAAGTTCTAAAATCCATGAACACTGAAGCTTTCTTT. Its protein product is CASSDSKVLKSMNTEAFF.

This clone appeared once. V gene TRBV18 combines with J gene TRBJ2-1; D not resolved. Trimming took off 3 bases at V and 10 bases at J, with 7 bases between the two ends. Germline V gives CDR1 KGHSH, CDR2 LQKENI. The CDR3 contains 11 residues. The CDR3 protein is CASSPGREQFF. The CDR3 region has the DNA TGTGCCAGCTCACCCGGTCGCGAGCAGTTCTTC.

This clone was observed a single time. The chain uses TRBV19 and TRBJ2-2; 8 nucleotides line up with TRBD2. The germline V gene has CDR1 LNHDA and CDR2 SQIVND (reference sequence). CDR3 length: 16 amino acids. The junction had 12 bases not matched to a gene; V was cut back by 7 bases and J by 5 bases. CDR3 loop: CASIASGRRNTGELFF. CDR3 nucleotide sequence: TGTGCCAGTATAGCGAGCGGGAGACGTAATACCGGGGAGCTGTTTTTT.

The rearrangement uses TRBV25-1 and TRBJ2-1; D unclear. Germline CDR1 reads MGHDK; CDR2 reads SYGVNS. This CDR3 region has 14 residues. Trimming took off 4 bases at V and 2 bases at J, with 9 bases between the two ends. Written as DNA, the CDR3 is TGTGCCAGCAGTGGGCCCCGGGCCTACAATGAGCAGTTCTTC. Encoded protein: CASSGPRAYNEQFF.

This chain joins TRBV2 and TRBJ2-7; no reliable D call. The CDR3 length is 12 residues. Per the germline V gene, CDR1 is SNHLY and CDR2 is FYNNEI. V was clipped by 7 bases and J by 1 base, with 8 bases between them. The CDR3 nucleotides read TGTGCCAGCACCGGGTCGTCCTACGAGCAGTACTTC. This translates into CASTGSSYEQYF.

The rearrangement joins TRBV7-3 to TRBJ1-1; D uncertain. Trimming removed 0 bases from V and 0 bases from J, with 5 bases in between. CDR3 size: 14 residues. Germline V gene sequence: CDR1 SGHTA, CDR2 FQGTGA. The CDR3 protein is CASSLTSMNTEAFF. In nucleotides, the CDR3 is TGTGCCAGCAGCTTAACGTCCATGAACACTGAAGCTTTCTTT.

The chain has TRBV6-5 and TRBJ2-7; possibly TRBD2 for D (5 bases). V was clipped by 5 bases and J by 3 bases, with 8 bases between them. CDR1 MNHEY and CDR2 SVGAGI come from the germline V gene. This CDR3 spans 12 amino acids. The CDR3 sequence is CASSSGGYEQYF. The CDR3 bases are TGTGCCAGCAGTAGCGGTGGCTACGAGCAGTACTTC.

The chain combines TRBV6-4 with TRBJ2-1; TRBD1 might be the D (6 bases). The CDR3 sequence is 14 residues long. Trimming pared 1 base from V and 15 bases from J, leaving 19 bases between. Germline assignment: CDR1 MRHNA and CDR2 SNTAGT. DNA for the CDR3: TGTGCCAGCAGTGACTTACGTTCAGGGGCGGTTCGGTTCTTC. It yields the protein CASSDLRSGAVRFF.

The chain joins TRBV5-4 to TRBJ2-1, with 11 positions matching TRBD1. Trimming at V came to 0 bases and at J to 2 bases, leaving 1 base not matched to a gene. The CDR3 runs to 16 residues. Looked up from germline, CDR1 is SGHNT and CDR2 is YYREEE (reference sequence). Here the CDR3 DNA reads TGTGCCAGCAGCTTGGCGGGACAGGGGGCCTACAATGAGCAGTTCTTC. It specifies CASSLAGQGAYNEQFF.

This clone was counted a single time. This chain links TRBV6-5 with TRBJ1-2; TRBD1 is a possible D gene (6 bases). Trimming cost V 5 bases and J 1 base, with 11 bases left between them. Germline values: CDR1 MNHEY, CDR2 SVGAGI. The CDR3 spans 14 residues. The CDR3: CASSPGQRNYGYTF. The CDR3 nucleotides read TGTGCCAGCAGTCCGGGACAACGTAACTATGGCTACACCTTC.

The rearrangement uses TRBV11-2 and TRBJ2-7, with D possibly TRBD2 on 5 matching bases. V shed 0 bases and J shed 3 bases, with 15 bases lying between them. Germline values: CDR1 SGHAT, CDR2 FQNNGV. This CDR3 region has 16 residues. Here the CDR3 reads CASSLDQEVLYYEQYF. The CDR3 DNA is TGTGCCAGCAGCTTAGATCAGGAGGTACTCTACTACGAGCAGTACTTC.